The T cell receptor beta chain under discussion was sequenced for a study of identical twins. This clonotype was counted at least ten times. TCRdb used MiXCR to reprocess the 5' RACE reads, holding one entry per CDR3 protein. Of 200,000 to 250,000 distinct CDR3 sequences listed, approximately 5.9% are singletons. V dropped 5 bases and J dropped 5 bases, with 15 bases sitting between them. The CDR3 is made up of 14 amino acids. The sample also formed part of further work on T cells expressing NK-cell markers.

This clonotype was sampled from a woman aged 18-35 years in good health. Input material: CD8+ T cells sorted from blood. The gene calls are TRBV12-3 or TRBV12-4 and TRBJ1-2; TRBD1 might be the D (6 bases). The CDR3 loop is CASSPGGADYGYTF. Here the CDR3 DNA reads TGTGCCAGCAGTCCCGGGGGCGCGGATTATGGCTACACCTTC.